The 14 T cell receptor beta chains below come from one sample, sequenced in a study of cytomegalovirus exposure and HLA in healthy donors. PCR amplification relied on 60 Vbeta primers (plus 13 Jbeta primers). Assay used: immunoSEQ multiplex PCR; TCRdb lists only in-frame clones, some missing. The profile shows hundreds of thousands of clones, 80% to 90% of them singletons. Source material: PBMCs. These receptors all come from a woman aged 18-35 years in good health and CMV-seronegative.

This chain links TRBV9 with TRBJ2-1; TRBD2 matches at 8 bases. The CDR3 consists of 18 residues. In germline, CDR1 is SGDLS, CDR2 YYNGEE. V was pared by 0 bases and J by 0 bases, with 8 bases of the junction left unmatched. CDR3 loop: CASSVGASGLSSYNEQFF. CDR3 nucleotide sequence: TGTGCCAGCAGCGTAGGGGCTAGCGGGTTAAGCTCCTACAATGAGCAGTTCTTC.

The V call is TRBV7-6, the J call TRBJ2-7; 8 bases map to TRBD1. Germline V gene sequence: CDR1 SGHVS, CDR2 FNYEAQ. The J segment lost 5 bases and the V segment lost 5 bases, leaving 8 bases of the junction unmatched. CDR3 length: 14 amino acids. Here the CDR3 DNA reads TGTGCCAGCAGCCTTTGGACAGGGTCCAACGAGCAGTACTTC. Translated, it gives CASSLWTGSNEQYF.

This clone was seen once. This sequence joins TRBV10-1 and TRBJ2-5; 9 positions match TRBD1. CDR3 length equals 15 residues. J lost 4 bases, V lost 2 bases, and 5 bases had no gene match. In germline, CDR1 is WNHNN, CDR2 SYGVQD (reference sequence). CDR3 protein: CASSEAGTGLETQYF. Written as DNA, the CDR3 is TGCGCCAGCAGTGAGGCCGGGACAGGGCTAGAGACCCAGTACTTC.

V and J are TRBV6-6 and TRBJ1-4; 9 positions match TRBD1. CDR3 size: 15 residues. Germline CDR1 reads MNHNY; CDR2 reads SVGAGI (reference sequence). The junction had 9 bases not matched to a gene; V was cut back by 6 bases and J by 7 bases. The CDR3 region has the DNA TGTGCCAGCAGCGTTCAACAGGGGGCGAGTGAAAAACTGTTTTTT. This gives the protein CASSVQQGASEKLFF.

V gene TRBV15 combines with J gene TRBJ1-4; unclear D gene. V lost 0 bases to trimming and J lost 3 bases, with 5 bases between them. This CDR3 is 14 amino acids long. The germline V gene encodes CDR1 LNHNV and CDR2 YYDKDF (reference sequence). The CDR3 DNA reads TGTGCCACCAGCAGAGATATATCTAATGAAAAACTGTTTTTT. It is translated as CATSRDISNEKLFF.

The chain links TRBV27 to TRBJ2-7, with D possibly matching TRBD1 (5 bases). The germline V gene encodes CDR1 MNHEY and CDR2 SMNVEV (reference sequence). The CDR3 is made up of 13 amino acids. Trimming removed 8 bases from V and 4 bases from J, with 15 bases in between. In DNA, the CDR3 is TGTGCCAGCCAACCCACGACAGCATACGAGCAGTACTTC. This codes for CASQPTTAYEQYF.

The chain links TRBV9 to TRBJ2-2; 13 bases are shared with TRBD2. Germline trimming cut 3 bases from V and 4 bases from J; bases unmatched to any gene: 12. This CDR3 spans 19 amino acids. Germline assignment: CDR1 SGDLS and CDR2 YYNGEE. CDR3 protein: CASSATLLAGGLGTGELFF. CDR3 DNA sequence: TGTGCCAGCAGCGCGACCTTACTAGCGGGGGGGCTCGGCACCGGGGAGCTGTTTTTT.

This clone was counted a single time. The rearrangement links TRBV4-2 to TRBJ2-5; D is possibly TRBD2 (6 bases). CDR3 length: 14 residues. V lost 9 bases and J 5 bases, leaving 19 bases between the germline ends. Germline CDR1 is LGHNA and CDR2 is YNFKEQ. The CDR3, as DNA: TGTGCCAGTGCGACTAGATCCGACGGGGAGACCCAGTACTTC. Amino acid sequence: CASATRSDGETQYF.

The V gene is TRBV7-9, the J gene TRBJ1-4; TRBD1 aligns across 10 bases. J lost 6 bases, V lost 5 bases, and 3 bases had no gene match. The CDR3 sequence is 14 residues long. Germline CDR1 and CDR2: SEHNR and FQNEAQ (reference sequence). CDR3 region: CASSRGTGDEKLFF. The CDR3 bases are TGTGCCAGCAGCCGTGGGACAGGGGATGAAAAACTGTTTTTT.

The chain uses TRBV19 and TRBJ2-1; maybe TRBD1 (5 bases). Germline V lookup: CDR1 LNHDA, CDR2 SQIVND (reference sequence). V lost 4 bases, J lost 5 bases, and 9 bases lay in between. This CDR3 region has 13 residues. The CDR3 nucleotides are TGTGCCAGTAGTACCCAGGGTAACAATGAGCAGTTCTTC. Translating it yields CASSTQGNNEQFF.

The CDR3 DNA sequence: TGTGCCAGCAGCTCGCCGGGACAGTCCTCTGGAAACACCATATATTTT. Protein: CASSSPGQSSGNTIYF. This chain connects TRBV11-1 to TRBJ1-3, with 7 bases identical to TRBD1. The CDR3 consists of 16 residues. The V and J ends lost 4 bases and 0 bases, in that order; junction bases with no gene match: 6. The germline V gene has CDR1 SGHAT and CDR2 FQDESV (reference sequence).

The V and J genes are TRBV10-3 and TRBJ2-7; perhaps TRBD1 as D (6 bases). Germline V gives CDR1 ENHRY, CDR2 SYGVKD. V gave up 6 bases and J gave up 1 base, with 16 bases separating them. This CDR3 contains 15 residues. In DNA form, the CDR3 reads TGTGCCATCAGGGACGCAGGGGACCGATCCTACGAGCAGTACTTC. Encoded protein: CAIRDAGDRSYEQYF.

V usage is TRBV4-1 and J usage is TRBJ2-5; TRBD2 matches at 7 bases. Germline CDR1 MGHRA, CDR2 YSYEKL. J was trimmed by 5 bases and V by 3 bases; bases with no gene match: 6. CDR3 length: 14 amino acids. As DNA, the CDR3 is TGCGCCAGCAGCCATTCGATCGGGGGGGAGACCCAGTACTTC. It specifies CASSHSIGGETQYF.

The chain employs TRBV5-1 and TRBJ1-2; TRBD1 agrees at 7 bases. J lost 8 bases, V lost 0 bases, and 16 bases had no gene match. Per germline, CDR1 SGHRS and CDR2 YFSETQ. The CDR3 has 17 residues. CDR3 in amino acids: CASSLDPGQFIKRGYTF. The DNA for the CDR3 is TGCGCCAGCAGCTTGGATCCGGGACAGTTCATCAAAAGGGGCTACACCTTC.